One T cell receptor beta chain is described in this entry. Its cognate antigen is unknown. This sample stems from a study of T cells expressing NK-cell markers. General study results and limits: Researchers report these clonotypes also headed the CD3+CD56-NKG2C+ fraction in a handful of donors. Among CD8+ T cells from over 5 donors, dominant NKG2C+ clonotypes accounted for about 1.0-8%.

The authors generated TCR beta cDNA through 5'RACE template switching with UMIs. TCRdb reanalyzed the 5' RACE reads and collapses them to one entry per CDR3 protein, without DNA. The table lists about 440,000 distinct CDR3 sequences, with approximately 7% in the top ten. CDR3 length: 16 amino acids. This clonotype was sampled from a woman aged 18 to 75 in good health. Specimen: blood T cells: a sorted CD56 or NKG2C T cell subset, CD4+ or CD8+ T cells, or bulk PBMC T cells (not recorded which). This chain connects TRBV23-1 to TRBJ1-5. TRBV23-1 is identified as an open reading frame with a role that is uncertain. This chain's CDR3 is CASSPISPSRRQPQHF.